Shown below are 8 T cell receptor beta chains from a single sample sequenced in a study of T cell changes during pregnancy in multiple sclerosis. Clones were read by immunoSEQ multiplex PCR, and TCRdb kept only the in-frame ones, dropping some. Among about 57,000 clones, approximately 90% were seen once, and the ten largest hold more than 0.3%. This sample comprised CD4+ T cells from peripheral blood mononuclear cells, obtained in the third trimester of pregnancy. The receptor set was obtained from a female donor with multiple sclerosis, enrolled in a pregnancy study.

This rearrangement joins TRBV6-5 to TRBJ2-2; D may be TRBD1 (6 bases). The CDR3 totals 14 residues. CDR1 and CDR2 (germline): MNHEY, SVGAGI. Trimming took 1 base from V and 5 from J, leaving 8 bases between them. The CDR3, as DNA: TGTGCCAGCAGTTACTGGGGACATACCGGGGAGCTGTTTTTT. Translated, it gives CASSYWGHTGELFF.

The CDR3 protein is CASSLGTANTGELFF. The CDR3 DNA is TGTGCCAGCAGTTTAGGGACAGCGAACACCGGGGAGCTGTTTTTT. The chain has TRBV27 and TRBJ2-2; TRBD1 aligns across 7 bases. The V gene's germline CDR1 is MNHEY and CDR2 SMNVEV (reference sequence). This CDR3 comprises 15 residues. V trimming: 2 bases; J trimming: 0 bases; junction bases outside the gene matches: 0.

This clone was detected once. The chain carries TRBV7-2 and TRBJ2-7; 14 bases line up with TRBD2. The CDR3 is made up of 18 amino acids. Trimming removed 0 bases from V and 3 bases from J; junction bases left unmatched: 7. Germline loops: CDR1 SGHTA, CDR2 FQGNSA. The CDR3 DNA reads TGTGCCAGCAGCTTAGCGTACGGGACTAGCGGGGGATACTACGAGCAGTACTTC. This translates into CASSLAYGTSGGYYEQYF.

This clone was recorded only once. The chain combines TRBV4-1 with TRBJ2-3; 8 bases match TRBD2. The CDR3 runs to 17 residues. Trimming removed 1 base from V and 4 bases from J; junction bases left unmatched: 10. Germline V gene lookup returns CDR1 MGHRA and CDR2 YSYEKL. The DNA of the CDR3 is TGCGCCAGCAGCCAAGTTATTCAGCGGGAGAAGGCAGATACGCAGTATTTT. As protein: CASSQVIQREKADTQYF.

Details on this clone: One end of the junction does not line up with germline, which may come from a read error. The chain is built from TRBV4-2 and TRBJ2-5; 10 nucleotides align to TRBD2. The CDR3 is 14 residues long. The germline gives CDR1 LGHNA, CDR2 YNFKEQ. This CDR3 reads CASSQDRTSGNPHF. The CDR3 nucleotides are TGTGCCAGCAGCCAAGATCGGACTAGCGGAAATCCCCACTTC.

The chain is built from TRBV18 and TRBJ2-3, with D possibly TRBD2 on 5 matching bases. The CDR3 consists of 14 residues. Germline CDR1 is KGHSH and CDR2 is LQKENI. The germline V and J ends were trimmed by 5 bases and 2 bases, with 11 bases remaining between them. The CDR3 nucleotides are TGTGCCAGCTCAGAAGGACTCGACACAGATACGCAGTATTTT. Translating gives CASSEGLDTDTQYF. The variable domain in full, with the rest retrieved from reference TRBV18 and TRBJ2-3, is NAGVMQNPRHLVRRRGQEARLRCSPMKGHSHVYWYRQLPEEGLKFMVYLQKENIIDESGMPKERFSAEFPKEGPSILRIQQVVRGDSAAYFCASSEGLDTDTQYFGPGTRLTVL.

The sample holds one count of this clone. This rearrangement joins TRBV20-1 to TRBJ2-5; D unclear. The germline CDR1 and CDR2 sequences are DFQATT and SNEGSKA (reference sequence). The CDR3 spans 11 residues. V lost 1 base, J lost 5 bases, and 5 bases lay in between. CDR3 loop: CSARGPETQYF. DNA for the CDR3: TGCAGTGCTAGAGGGCCGGAGACCCAGTACTTC.

The rearrangement joins TRBV19 to TRBJ2-3; 9 nucleotides align to TRBD1. The trim removed 7 bases at V and 5 bases at J, leaving 16 bases unmatched. This CDR3 is built from 17 residues. CDR1 LNHDA and CDR2 SQIVND come from the germline V gene (reference sequence). The CDR3 spells CASKTTLQGAPGDTQYF. The CDR3, as DNA: TGTGCCAGTAAGACCACCTTACAGGGGGCGCCGGGAGATACGCAGTATTTT.